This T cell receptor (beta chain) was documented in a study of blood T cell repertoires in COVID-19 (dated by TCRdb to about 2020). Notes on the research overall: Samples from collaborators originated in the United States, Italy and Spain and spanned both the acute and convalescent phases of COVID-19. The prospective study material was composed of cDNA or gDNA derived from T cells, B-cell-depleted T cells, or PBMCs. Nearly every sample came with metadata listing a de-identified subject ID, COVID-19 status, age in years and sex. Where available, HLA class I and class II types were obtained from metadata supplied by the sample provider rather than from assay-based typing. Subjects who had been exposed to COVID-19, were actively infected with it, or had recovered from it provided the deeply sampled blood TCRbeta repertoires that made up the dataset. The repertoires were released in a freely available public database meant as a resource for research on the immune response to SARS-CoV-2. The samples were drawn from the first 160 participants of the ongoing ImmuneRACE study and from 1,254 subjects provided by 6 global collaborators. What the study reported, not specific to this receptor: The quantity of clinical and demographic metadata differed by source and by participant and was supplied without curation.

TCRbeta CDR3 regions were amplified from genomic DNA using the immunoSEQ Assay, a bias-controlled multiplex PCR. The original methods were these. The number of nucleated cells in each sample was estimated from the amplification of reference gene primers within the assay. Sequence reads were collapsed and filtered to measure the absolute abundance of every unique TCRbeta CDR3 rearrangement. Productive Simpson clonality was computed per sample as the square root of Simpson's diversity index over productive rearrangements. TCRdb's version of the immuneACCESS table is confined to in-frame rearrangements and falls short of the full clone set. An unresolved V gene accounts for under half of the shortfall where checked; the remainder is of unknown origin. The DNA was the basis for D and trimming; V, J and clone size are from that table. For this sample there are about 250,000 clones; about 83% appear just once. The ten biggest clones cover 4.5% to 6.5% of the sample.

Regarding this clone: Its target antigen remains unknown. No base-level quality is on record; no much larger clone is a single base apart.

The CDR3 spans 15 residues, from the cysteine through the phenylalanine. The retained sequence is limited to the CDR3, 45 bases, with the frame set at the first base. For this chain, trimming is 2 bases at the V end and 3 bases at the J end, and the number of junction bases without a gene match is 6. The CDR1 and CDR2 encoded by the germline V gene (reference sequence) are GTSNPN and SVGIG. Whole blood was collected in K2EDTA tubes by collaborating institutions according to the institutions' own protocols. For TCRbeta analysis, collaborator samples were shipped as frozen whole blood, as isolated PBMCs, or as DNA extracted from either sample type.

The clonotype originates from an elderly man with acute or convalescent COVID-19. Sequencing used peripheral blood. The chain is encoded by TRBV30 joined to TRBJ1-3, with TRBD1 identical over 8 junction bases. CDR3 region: CAWSTAQGVGNTIYF. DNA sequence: TGTGCCTGGAGTACCGCACAGGGGGTTGGAAACACCATATATTTT.